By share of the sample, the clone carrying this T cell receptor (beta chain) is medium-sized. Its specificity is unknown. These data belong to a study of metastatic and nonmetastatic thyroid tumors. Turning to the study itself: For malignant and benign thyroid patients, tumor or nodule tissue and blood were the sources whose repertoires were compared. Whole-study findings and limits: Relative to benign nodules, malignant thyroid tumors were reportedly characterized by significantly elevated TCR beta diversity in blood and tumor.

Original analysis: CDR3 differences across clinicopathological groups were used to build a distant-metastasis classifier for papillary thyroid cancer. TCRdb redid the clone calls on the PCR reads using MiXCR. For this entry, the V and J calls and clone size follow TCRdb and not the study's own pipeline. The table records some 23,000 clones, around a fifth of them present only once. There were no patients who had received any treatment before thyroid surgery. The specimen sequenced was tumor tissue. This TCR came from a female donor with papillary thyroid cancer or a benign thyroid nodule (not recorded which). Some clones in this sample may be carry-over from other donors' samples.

The CDR3 protein is CSARVGSGSRVGTDTQYF. The CDR3 bases are TGCAGTGCTAGAGTGGGTAGCGGGAGCCGGGTGGGCACAGATACGCAGTATTTT. The V gene is TRBV20-1, the J gene TRBJ2-3, with 9 bases identical to TRBD2. Trimming took 1 base from V and 1 from J; bases not matched to a gene: 12. The CDR3 runs 18 residues. Germline CDR1 reads DFQATT; CDR2 reads SNEGSKA (reference sequence).